Listed below are T cell receptor beta chains from one sample, sequenced in a study of cytomegalovirus exposure and HLA in healthy donors. Sequenced by immunoSEQ multiplex PCR; TCRdb stores in-frame clones only, minus some. This sample yields 210,000 or so clones, of which about 80% are seen a single time; around 1.8% belongs to the top ten. The source material was PBMCs. The receptors were sampled from a man aged 18 to 35 in good health and CMV-seronegative. The CDR3 runs from the conserved cysteine through the conserved F or W. The order of the fields is D gene, V gene, clone size, J gene, CDR3 protein, CDR3 DNA. D genes are given only for firm matches. The size of a clone is reported for some rows only, either as once, few or many, or as a class for expanded clones.

d_call: TRBD1; v_call: TRBV18; clone_size: -; j_call: TRBJ1-6; cdr3_aa: CASSPRDSSSPLHF; cdr3_nt: TGTGCCAGCTCACCCCGGGACAGCTCCTCACCCCTCCACTTT
d_call: TRBD1; v_call: TRBV28; clone_size: -; j_call: TRBJ1-2; cdr3_aa: CASSSAGTVNYGYTF; cdr3_nt: TGTGCCAGCAGTTCGGCCGGGACAGTGAACTATGGCTACACCTTC
d_call: TRBD1; v_call: TRBV6-5; clone_size: -; j_call: TRBJ1-2; cdr3_aa: CASRGQGPYGYTF; cdr3_nt: TGTGCCAGCAGGGGACAGGGACCCTATGGCTACACCTTC
d_call: TRBD1; v_call: TRBV18; clone_size: -; j_call: TRBJ2-7; cdr3_aa: CASSPRQGVPYEQYF; cdr3_nt: TGTGCCAGCTCACCTAGACAGGGAGTGCCCTACGAGCAGTACTTC
d_call: -; v_call: TRBV7-6; clone_size: -; j_call: TRBJ2-4; cdr3_aa: CASSLAPLFLYSNIQYF; cdr3_nt: TGTGCCAGCAGCTTAGCGCCTTTGTTTCTCTACTCCAACATTCAGTACTTC
d_call: -; v_call: TRBV5-5; clone_size: -; j_call: TRBJ1-1; cdr3_aa: CASSLVGTGPEAFF; cdr3_nt: TGTGCCAGCAGCTTGGTGGGAACAGGGCCTGAAGCTTTCTTT
d_call: TRBD2; v_call: TRBV2; clone_size: -; j_call: TRBJ2-1; cdr3_aa: CASSGAIAGDSYNEQFF; cdr3_nt: TGTGCCAGCAGTGGGGCAATAGCGGGAGACTCCTACAATGAGCAGTTCTTC
d_call: TRBD2; v_call: TRBV7-6; clone_size: -; j_call: TRBJ2-1; cdr3_aa: CASSFGLAGHEQFF; cdr3_nt: TGTGCCAGCAGCTTTGGGCTAGCGGGACATGAGCAGTTCTTC
d_call: TRBD1; v_call: TRBV27; clone_size: -; j_call: TRBJ1-1; cdr3_aa: CASSSGQGALTEAFF; cdr3_nt: TGTGCCAGCAGTTCGGGACAGGGGGCTCTCACTGAAGCTTTCTTT
d_call: -; v_call: TRBV7-9; clone_size: -; j_call: TRBJ2-5; cdr3_aa: CASSSGQYQETQYF; cdr3_nt: TGTGCCAGCAGCTCCGGACAGTACCAAGAGACCCAGTACTTC
d_call: -; v_call: TRBV19; clone_size: -; j_call: TRBJ1-1; cdr3_aa: CASTSGREYTEAFF; cdr3_nt: TGTGCCAGTACCTCGGGGAGGGAGTACACTGAAGCTTTCTTT
d_call: -; v_call: TRBV12-5; clone_size: -; j_call: TRBJ1-2; cdr3_aa: CASGTGLNYGYTF; cdr3_nt: TGTGCTAGTGGTACCGGACTTAACTATGGCTACACCTTC
d_call: TRBD2; v_call: TRBV29-1; clone_size: -; j_call: TRBJ2-7; cdr3_aa: CSVLTSGQNYEQYF; cdr3_nt: TGCAGCGTCTTAACTAGCGGACAAAACTACGAGCAGTACTTC
d_call: -; v_call: TRBV28; clone_size: -; j_call: TRBJ1-1; cdr3_aa: CASSPVKWGETEAFF; cdr3_nt: TGTGCCAGCAGTCCCGTTAAGTGGGGGGAGACTGAAGCTTTCTTT
d_call: -; v_call: TRBV19; clone_size: few; j_call: TRBJ2-1; cdr3_aa: CASTIGGDYNEQFF; cdr3_nt: TGTGCCAGTACTATAGGCGGGGACTACAATGAGCAGTTCTTC
d_call: TRBD1; v_call: TRBV7-2; clone_size: few; j_call: TRBJ1-2; cdr3_aa: CASSTTGGGYGYTF; cdr3_nt: TGTGCCAGCAGCACCACAGGGGGCGGCTATGGCTACACCTTC
d_call: -; v_call: TRBV11-3; clone_size: -; j_call: TRBJ2-1; cdr3_aa: CASSLTGGSSYNEQFF; cdr3_nt: TGTGCCAGCAGCCTGACTGGCGGAAGCTCCTACAATGAGCAGTTCTTC
d_call: -; v_call: TRBV6-1; clone_size: -; j_call: TRBJ2-7; cdr3_aa: CASSETGSSYEQYF; cdr3_nt: TGTGCCAGCAGTGAGACAGGTAGCTCCTACGAGCAGTACTTC
d_call: -; v_call: TRBV23-1; clone_size: -; j_call: TRBJ2-6; cdr3_aa: CASSQRDSGANVLTF; cdr3_nt: TGCGCCAGCAGTCAAAGAGACTCTGGGGCCAACGTCCTGACTTTC